The rows below give T cell receptor beta chains drawn from one sample of a study of blood T cell repertoires in COVID-19. Profiling relied on immunoSEQ multiplex PCR, and the TCRdb table lists in-frame clones only, not all of them. The profile shows about 200,000 clones, approximately 88% of them singletons. Sequences were obtained from peripheral blood. The source of these receptors is a man aged 40-55 years with acute or convalescent COVID-19. Each CDR3 is given with its conserved first and last residue. Each record gives: J gene, D gene, clone size, V gene, CDR3 DNA, CDR3 protein. D genes are given only for firm matches. Clone size is not always given. Where it is, it says once, few, many or a class for expanded clones.

j_gene: TRBJ2-3; d_gene: TRBD2; abundance: .; v_gene: TRBV6-6; CDR3nt: TGTGCCAGCAGTCCGGGACAACTAAGACTAGCGGGAGCCGCAGATACGCAGTATTTT; CDR3aa: CASSPGQLRLAGAADTQYF
j_gene: TRBJ2-1; d_gene: .; abundance: few; v_gene: TRBV7-2; CDR3nt: TGTGCCAGCAGCTTAGGGATCGTGAGGGGGGGTGTCAATGAGCAGTTCTTC; CDR3aa: CASSLGIVRGGVNEQFF
j_gene: TRBJ2-3; d_gene: TRBD1; abundance: once; v_gene: TRBV7-2; CDR3nt: TGTGCCAGCAGCCCACAGACAGGGGGCTTTTTAGATACGCAGTATTTT; CDR3aa: CASSPQTGGFLDTQYF
j_gene: TRBJ1-6; d_gene: .; abundance: .; v_gene: TRBV25-1; CDR3nt: TGTGCCAGCAGTGAAGGGGGCGGAGGTAATTATTCACCCCTCCACTTT; CDR3aa: CASSEGGGGNYSPLHF
j_gene: TRBJ1-1; d_gene: .; abundance: .; v_gene: TRBV11-2; CDR3nt: TGTGCCAGCAGTAAATTGACTCGCACTGAAGCTTTCTTT; CDR3aa: CASSKLTRTEAFF
j_gene: TRBJ1-1; d_gene: TRBD1; abundance: .; v_gene: TRBV5-4; CDR3nt: TGTGCCAGCAGCTTTCGACAGGGGCCCCAGAACACTGAAGCTTTCTTT; CDR3aa: CASSFRQGPQNTEAFF
j_gene: TRBJ1-2; d_gene: .; abundance: .; v_gene: TRBV7-9; CDR3nt: TGTGCCAGCAGCACACAGGGTTTGGGGGACACCTTC; CDR3aa: CASSTQGLGDTF
j_gene: TRBJ2-1; d_gene: TRBD2; abundance: .; v_gene: TRBV27; CDR3nt: TGTGCCAGCAGTTTAACGACTAGCGGGAGGGGAAATGAGCAGTTCTTC; CDR3aa: CASSLTTSGRGNEQFF
j_gene: TRBJ1-5; d_gene: .; abundance: .; v_gene: TRBV6-1; CDR3nt: TGTGCCAGCAGTGAAGCCAGGGTAATTCCCCAGCATTTT; CDR3aa: CASSEARVIPQHF
j_gene: TRBJ2-1; d_gene: TRBD2; abundance: .; v_gene: TRBV3-1/TRBV3-2; CDR3nt: TGTGCCAGCAGCCACCAACTAGCGGGGTGGTACAATGAGCAGTTCTTC; CDR3aa: CASSHQLAGWYNEQFF
j_gene: TRBJ1-1; d_gene: .; abundance: .; v_gene: TRBV7-3; CDR3nt: TGTGCCAGCAGCTTAGGGGCATTGAACACTGAAGCTTTCTTT; CDR3aa: CASSLGALNTEAFF
j_gene: TRBJ1-1; d_gene: .; abundance: .; v_gene: TRBV18; CDR3nt: TGTGCCAGCTCACCCCGAGGAGCAGAAATGAACACTGAAGCTTTCTTT; CDR3aa: CASSPRGAEMNTEAFF
j_gene: TRBJ2-1; d_gene: TRBD2; abundance: .; v_gene: TRBV2; CDR3nt: TGTGCCACACCAGGACTAGCGGGAGCATCTGTATACAATGAGCAGTTCTTC; CDR3aa: CATPGLAGASVYNEQFF
j_gene: TRBJ2-5; d_gene: .; abundance: many; v_gene: TRBV9; CDR3nt: TGTGCCAGCAGCGTAGGTGGTGCGGCCCGGGGGGAGACCCAGTACTTC; CDR3aa: CASSVGGAARGETQYF
j_gene: TRBJ1-2; d_gene: .; abundance: .; v_gene: TRBV7-2; CDR3nt: TGTGCCAGCAGCTTAGTAAGGACAGATTACTATGGCTACACCTTC; CDR3aa: CASSLVRTDYYGYTF
j_gene: TRBJ2-2; d_gene: .; abundance: .; v_gene: TRBV21-1; CDR3nt: TGTGCCAGCAGCAAAAGGGGCGGAGAAAACACCGGGGAGCTGTTTTTT; CDR3aa: CASSKRGGENTGELFF
j_gene: TRBJ2-7; d_gene: TRBD1; abundance: .; v_gene: TRBV5-6; CDR3nt: TGTGCCAGCCTTCCGGGACAGAGCTCCTACGAGCAGTACTTC; CDR3aa: CASLPGQSSYEQYF
j_gene: TRBJ1-1; d_gene: .; abundance: .; v_gene: TRBV11-2; CDR3nt: TGTGCCAGCAGCTTAGGCAGGAACACTGAAGCTTTCTTT; CDR3aa: CASSLGRNTEAFF
j_gene: TRBJ1-2; d_gene: TRBD1; abundance: .; v_gene: TRBV18; CDR3nt: TGTGCCAGCTCACGGGACAGAGAGTACTATGGCTACACCTTC; CDR3aa: CASSRDREYYGYTF
j_gene: TRBJ2-1; d_gene: TRBD2; abundance: .; v_gene: TRBV6-4; CDR3nt: TGTGCCAGCAGTCGGACTAGCGGGAGGGGTAAGCAGTTCTTC; CDR3aa: CASSRTSGRGKQFF
j_gene: TRBJ1-1; d_gene: .; abundance: .; v_gene: TRBV6-6; CDR3nt: TGTGCCAGCAGTTACTCGACCAAACAGTCGCCTGAAGCTTTCTTT; CDR3aa: CASSYSTKQSPEAFF
j_gene: TRBJ1-2; d_gene: .; abundance: .; v_gene: TRBV7-6; CDR3nt: TGTGCCAGCAGCCCCCAAAGCTCCTACACCTTC; CDR3aa: CASSPQSSYTF
j_gene: TRBJ1-2; d_gene: .; abundance: once; v_gene: TRBV2; CDR3nt: TGTGCCAGCACTTTCACAGGGATATATGGCTACACCTTC; CDR3aa: CASTFTGIYGYTF
j_gene: TRBJ2-3; d_gene: .; abundance: .; v_gene: TRBV3-1/TRBV3-2; CDR3nt: TGTGCCAGCAGCCCTCGACAGTTCACAGATACGCAGTATTTT; CDR3aa: CASSPRQFTDTQYF
j_gene: TRBJ2-2; d_gene: TRBD2; abundance: .; v_gene: TRBV4-3; CDR3nt: TGCGCCAGCAGCCAAGATCCAGCGGGAGAGCCCGGGGAGCTGTTTTTT; CDR3aa: CASSQDPAGEPGELFF
j_gene: TRBJ1-6; d_gene: .; abundance: .; v_gene: TRBV2; CDR3nt: TGTGCCAGTCGAACAGGGTCGGATAATTCACCCCTCCACTTT; CDR3aa: CASRTGSDNSPLHF
j_gene: TRBJ1-2; d_gene: .; abundance: .; v_gene: TRBV7-8; CDR3nt: TGTGCCAGCAGCTTTAGGGGGGGCGCGGGCGGCTACACCTTC; CDR3aa: CASSFRGGAGGYTF